These 20 T cell receptor beta chains came from one sample sequenced in a study of regulatory T cells in long-lasting Graves disease. iRepertoire HTBI primers and Arm-PCR of CDR3 regions built TCR beta libraries. MiXCR, run by TCRdb on the multiplex PCR reads, gives a single entry per CDR3 protein. The sample consists of fewer than 400,000 distinct CDR3 sequences, 15% to 20% of them appearing once. Time point indicated: persistent/refractory GD, antithyroid drugs over 5 years with positive TRAb. The TCR library was made from RNA extracted from PBMCs. Sequenced here: peripheral blood mononuclear cells (PBMCs), sampled when the disease was refractory, from a patient treated with antithyroid drugs. The receptors stem from a female donor with Graves disease.

V and J are TRBV5-6 and TRBJ2-7; the D call may be TRBD1 or TRBD2 (5 bases each). V dropped 0 bases and J dropped 2 bases, with 12 bases sitting between them. Germline-derived CDR1 and CDR2 are SGHDT and YYEEEE. The CDR3 is 15 residues long. The CDR3 DNA sequence: TGTGCCAGCAGCTTGGCCGGAAGGGACGCCTACGAGCAGTACTTC. It codes for CASSLAGRDAYEQYF.

This clonotype was found a few times. Since a much larger clone is just one base distant, this may be a read error. The chain couples TRBV28 to TRBJ1-2; 7 bases are shared with TRBD1. Germline V gene lookup returns CDR1 MDHEN and CDR2 SYDVKM. The CDR3 is made up of 11 amino acids. The CDR3 reads CAGSDRDGYTF. As DNA, the CDR3 is TGTGCCGGCAGTGACAGGGATGGCTACACCTTC.

The chain links TRBV7-3 to TRBJ1-1; the D is unclear. CDR3 length: 15 amino acids. Deletions cut 5 bases from V and 4 bases from J, with 17 bases between. Germline CDR1 and CDR2: SGHTA and FQGTGA. The chain's CDR3 is CASSPVADGVTEAFF. For the CDR3, the DNA is TGTGCCAGCAGCCCAGTAGCCGACGGGGTCACTGAAGCTTTCTTT.

At least ten counts were recorded for this clonotype. The chain has TRBV28 and TRBJ2-7, with TRBD1 matching over 10 bases. CDR3 length: 15 amino acids. From germline, CDR1 is MDHEN and CDR2 SYDVKM. V gave up 6 bases and J gave up 4 bases; unmatched junction bases: 9. The CDR3 bases are TGTGCCAGCAGCTCTCAGACAGGGGGCAGGTACGAGCAGTACTTC. Protein sequence: CASSSQTGGRYEQYF.

This clonotype has just a few counts. This chain connects TRBV7-9 to TRBJ1-4; D is possibly TRBD1 (5 bases). The CDR3 loop spans 15 amino acids. The germline CDR1 and CDR2 sequences are SEHNR and FQNEAQ (reference sequence). V dropped 5 bases and J dropped 3 bases, with 13 bases sitting between them. In DNA form, the CDR3 reads TGTGCCAGCAGCCTCCCCCGGGGGTCTAATGAAAAACTGTTTTTT. Translation gives CASSLPRGSNEKLFF.

This clonotype was counted at least ten times. V is TRBV20-1 and J is TRBJ2-7; D gene unclear. V was clipped by 3 bases and J by 0 bases, with 15 bases between them. The CDR3 sequence is 15 residues long. CDR1 and CDR2 (germline): DFQATT, SNEGSKA (reference sequence). This CDR3 is CSASLALHSSYEQYF. The CDR3, as DNA: TGCAGTGCTAGCCTGGCGCTCCACAGCTCCTACGAGCAGTACTTC.

This clonotype was recorded a few times. The CDR3 DNA follows: TGTGCCAGCAGCTTCCGCACGGGCGGGCCCGGGAAGGAAAAACTGTTTTTT. Translated, it gives CASSFRTGGPGKEKLFF. The rearrangement links TRBV7-8 to TRBJ1-4; no clear D gene. Trimming shortened V by 3 bases and J by 8 bases, and 22 bases separated the two germline ends. The V gene's germline CDR1 is SGHVS and CDR2 FQNEAQ. The CDR3 is 17 amino acids.

In its sample, this clonotype was seen many times. V and J are TRBV11-2 and TRBJ2-7; 11 bases map to TRBD1. V was clipped by 8 bases and J by 3 bases; unmatched bases: 9. The CDR3 totals 15 residues. Germline CDR1 reads SGHAT; CDR2 reads FQNNGV. The CDR3 nucleotides read TGTGCCAGCGGGGGCCCCGGGACAGGGGGCTACGAGCAGTACTTC. Its translation is CASGGPGTGGYEQYF.

With respect to this clonotype: A much more abundant neighbour one base away suggests this may be a read error. The CDR3 does not end in the conserved phenylalanine or tryptophan, so this is likely a read error. V usage is TRBV6-1 and J usage is TRBJ2-2; D may be TRBD1 or TRBD2 (6 bases each). The CDR3 has 14 residues. Trimming removed 7 bases at V and 6 bases at J, with 15 bases between. Per germline, CDR1 MNHNS and CDR2 SASEGT. The CDR3 protein is CASTYGGPAGELFC. CDR3 nucleotides: TGTGCCAGCACCTACGGGGGCCCCGCCGGGGAGCTGTTTTGT.

This clonotype was seen a few times. The chain uses TRBV5-8 and TRBJ1-1; D call uncertain. Trimming left V 1 base short and J 5 bases short, with 12 bases between. In germline, CDR1 is SGHTS, CDR2 YDEGEE. This CDR3 has 14 residues. The CDR3 DNA reads TGTGCCAGCAGCTTGTTTTGGCTGGGAACTGAAGCTTTCTTT. Its protein product is CASSLFWLGTEAFF.

V gene TRBV15 combines with J gene TRBJ1-5; D is unclear. This CDR3 has 13 residues. V was shortened by 3 bases and J by 4 bases, with 7 bases between the two germline ends. Germline V lookup: CDR1 LNHNV, CDR2 YYDKDF (reference sequence). As DNA, the CDR3 is TGTGCCACCAGCAGGGGAGAGAATCAGCCCCAGCATTTT. Its translation: CATSRGENQPQHF.

This clonotype was observed many times. The gene calls are TRBV11-3 and TRBJ2-7; tentatively, D is TRBD1 or TRBD2 (5 bases each). V was cut by 1 base and J by 2 bases, with 9 bases left in between. Germline CDR1 SGHNT, CDR2 YENEEA. The CDR3 is 14 amino acids. CDR3 residues: CASSLGGPTYEQYF. CDR3 sequence (DNA): TGTGCCAGCAGCTTAGGGGGACCCACCTACGAGCAGTACTTC. Full variable domain (remainder filled in from reference TRBV11-3 and TRBJ2-7): EAGVVQSPRYKIIEKKQPVAFWCNPISGHNTLYWYLQNLGQGPELLIRYENEEAVDDSQLPKDRFSAERLKGVDSTLKIQPAELGDSAVYLCASSLGGPTYEQYFGPGTRLTVT.

The sample holds many counts of this clonotype. V gene TRBV3-1 combines with J gene TRBJ2-7; D might be TRBD1 (5 bases). Germline values: CDR1 LGHDT, CDR2 YNNKEL (reference sequence). V lost 0 bases and J lost 0, with 12 bases in between. The CDR3 consists of 16 residues. For the CDR3, the DNA is TGTGCCAGCAGCCAAGATGCAGGGTTAAGCTCCTACGAGCAGTACTTC. Translating gives CASSQDAGLSSYEQYF.

The chain links TRBV29-1 to TRBJ1-4; TRBD1 might be the D (5 bases). The CDR3 extends over 13 amino acids. The germline gives CDR1 SQVTM, CDR2 ANQGSEA. V was pared by 8 bases and J by 5 bases, with 15 bases between. This CDR3 reads CSILTGTNEKLFF. The CDR3 DNA follows: TGCAGCATCTTAACGGGGACGAATGAAAAACTGTTTTTT.

This clonotype occurred many times. The chain carries TRBV10-3 and TRBJ2-6; D uncertain. The V end lost 8 bases, the J end lost 0 bases, and 8 bases lay between the germline ends. This CDR3 has 14 residues. Germline V gives CDR1 ENHRY, CDR2 SYGVKD. The CDR3 DNA is TGTGCCATCGCACGTACCTCTGGGGCCAACGTCCTGACTTTC. It translates to CAIARTSGANVLTF.

This sequence joins TRBV20-1 and TRBJ2-7; D remains ambiguous. CDR3 length: 12 amino acids. Germline V CDR1 and CDR2: DFQATT, SNEGSKA (reference sequence). V was shortened by 1 base and J by 3 bases, with 7 bases between the two germline ends. CDR3 loop: CSARGPLYEQYF. CDR3 coding DNA: TGCAGTGCTAGAGGGCCCCTCTACGAGCAGTACTTC.

The chain joins TRBV11-2 to TRBJ1-2; TRBD1 aligns across 11 bases. CDR1 and CDR2 from the germline V gene are SGHAT and FQNNGV. The CDR3 extends over 17 amino acids. After removal of 8 bases from V and 2 bases from J, the junction contained 13 bases not matched to a gene. As DNA, the CDR3 is TGTGCCAGCCGGTCTATAGTGGACAGGGGGCGAAACTATGGCTACACCTTC. This gives the protein CASRSIVDRGRNYGYTF.

The V call is TRBV30, the J call TRBJ2-4; 8 nucleotides agree with TRBD2. CDR3 size: 15 residues. V trimming: 3 bases; J trimming: 2 bases; junction bases outside the gene matches: 6. Germline CDR1 and CDR2: GTSNPN and SVGIG (reference sequence). The CDR3 sequence is CAWSPGGPPKNIQYF. The CDR3 nucleotides are TGTGCCTGGAGCCCGGGAGGGCCGCCCAAAAACATTCAGTACTTC.

This chain uses TRBV7-2 with TRBJ1-2, with 8 positions matching TRBD1. From germline, CDR1 is SGHTA and CDR2 FQGNSA. The CDR3 covers 14 residues. The J segment lost 5 bases and the V segment lost 2 bases, leaving 4 bases of the junction unmatched. The CDR3 loop is CASSLSGGGYGYTF. Written as DNA, the CDR3 is TGTGCCAGCAGCTTATCAGGGGGCGGGTATGGCTACACCTTC.

There are a few counts of this clonotype. The chain carries TRBV24-1 and TRBJ2-3; 9 nucleotides agree with TRBD2. This CDR3 contains 18 residues. Germline V gene sequence: CDR1 KGHDR, CDR2 SFDVKD. The trim removed 1 base at V and 2 bases at J, leaving 9 bases unmatched. The CDR3 spells CATSDFLRGGYPTDTQYF. In nucleotides, the CDR3 is TGTGCCACCAGTGATTTTTTGCGGGGGGGCTACCCCACAGATACGCAGTATTTT.